The 2 T cell receptor beta chains below come from one sample, sequenced in a study of shared T cell receptors in the human thymus. Only in-frame clones appear in the TCRdb table, and some are missing; sequencing was by immunoSEQ multiplex PCR. The sample includes hundreds of thousands of clones, 80% to 90% of them seen just once. These data were also reused for a study on human thymus T cells.

Material: thymocytes. Receptor source: a boy younger than two with a congenital heart defect.

V is TRBV4-3 and J is TRBJ2-5, with D unclear. Germline V gives CDR1 LGHNA, CDR2 YSLEER. V lost 0 bases to trimming and J lost 4 bases, with 12 bases between them. CDR3 size: 15 residues. CDR3 region: CASSQDYQVGETQYF. In nucleotides, the CDR3 is TGCGCCAGCAGCCAAGACTACCAGGTGGGAGAGACCCAGTACTTC.

CDR3 residues: CASSEVSGRALEQFF. CDR3 nucleotides: TGTGCCAGCAGTGAAGTTAGCGGGAGGGCTTTAGAGCAGTTCTTC. This chain joins TRBV6-1 and TRBJ2-1; 11 bases fit TRBD2. This CDR3 has 15 amino acids. The germline CDR1 and CDR2 sequences are MNHNS and SASEGT. Losses at the gene ends were 1 base for V and 10 bases for J; bases not matched to a gene: 6.